The following is a TCR beta chain sequence with its context. What it binds is unknown. These data belong to a study of cytomegalovirus exposure and HLA in healthy donors. As for the study in general: The roughly 100 million unique TCR beta sequences, from about 180 million T cells, were found by an earlier analysis.

Study results and limitations: The study labeled fewer than 200 TCR beta chains cytomegalovirus-associated. TCR beta V- and J-gene trimming was later associated with a missense DCLRE1C variant.

CDR3 length: 14 amino acids. Trimming took 6 bases from V and 5 from J, leaving 14 bases between them. CDR1 and CDR2 from the germline V gene are MDHEN and SYDVKM. The PCR had 60 Vbeta and 13 Jbeta primers. Measured with immunoSEQ multiplex PCR; TCRdb has only the in-frame clones, and not every one. In the table there are some 130,000 clones, approximately 77% of which are singletons. The sample was PBMCs. This sequence joins TRBV28 and TRBJ2-1; the D gene is possibly TRBD2 (6 bases). This TCR was sampled from a man aged 25-40 years in good health and CMV-seronegative. CDR3 DNA: TGTGCCAGCAGACTCGCGGGACTCAACAATGAGCAGTTCTTC. This codes for CASRLAGLNNEQFF.